This is a list of T cell receptor beta chains from one sample in a study of shared clonotypes between healthy human individuals. The protocol was immunoSEQ multiplex PCR, while the TCRdb copy is restricted to in-frame clones and leaves out a portion. This sample has some 300,000 clones; around 70% occur once, and the top ten carry over 9.5%. Sequenced: memory CD4+ T cells sorted from blood. The source of these receptors is a man between 25 and 39 years old in good health. The CDR3 runs from the conserved cysteine through the conserved F or W. D genes are given only for firm matches. Not every row has a clone size; where given, it reads once, few, many or a size class.

NA | 12 | TRBJ2-7 | few | TRBV30 | CAWKQGTYEQYF | TGTGCCTGGAAGCAGGGGACCTACGAGCAGTACTTC
TRBD2 | 16 | TRBJ2-3 | NA | TRBV5-1 | CASSMASGSLTDTQYF | TGCGCCAGCAGTATGGCTAGCGGGAGCCTCACAGATACGCAGTATTTT
NA | 14 | TRBJ2-2 | NA | TRBV4-2 | CASSQDRDTGELFF | TGTGCCAGCAGCCAAGACAGGGACACCGGGGAGCTGTTTTTT
NA | 14 | TRBJ2-7 | NA | TRBV5-4 | CASSLGTRGYEQYF | TGTGCCAGCAGCTTGGGGACAAGGGGCTACGAGCAGTACTTC
NA | 13 | TRBJ1-1 | NA | TRBV11-2 | CASSLTPNTEAFF | TGTGCCAGCAGTTTAACGCCGAACACTGAAGCTTTCTTT
NA | 15 | TRBJ1-4 | NA | TRBV19 | CASSMGNTGGEKLFF | TGTGCCAGTAGCATGGGGAACACCGGGGGAGAAAAACTGTTTTTT
NA | 15 | TRBJ2-1 | NA | TRBV5-1 | CASRPGVSSYNEQFF | TGCGCCAGCAGGCCAGGCGTAAGCTCCTACAATGAGCAGTTCTTC
TRBD1 | 16 | TRBJ2-5 | NA | TRBV6-5 | CASSYRGPFRGETQYF | TGTGCCAGCAGTTACAGGGGGCCCTTTCGGGGAGAGACCCAGTACTTC
NA | 15 | TRBJ2-6 | NA | TRBV5-1 | CASEGSQSRANVLTF | TGCGCCAGCGAAGGTTCACAAAGTCGGGCCAACGTCCTGACTTTC
NA | 13 | TRBJ2-5 | NA | TRBV18 | CASSYEEGETQYF | TGTGCCAGCTCCTACGAGGAGGGAGAGACCCAGTACTTC
TRBD2 | 17 | TRBJ2-1 | NA | TRBV11-2 | CASSPDRGGRAYNEQFF | TGTGCCAGCAGCCCAGATCGAGGCGGGAGGGCCTACAATGAGCAGTTCTTC
NA | 15 | TRBJ2-2 | NA | TRBV5-1 | CASSLRDPNTGELFF | TGCGCCAGCAGCCTCCGGGACCCAAACACCGGGGAGCTGTTTTTT
NA | 16 | TRBJ1-5 | NA | TRBV18 | CASSPAGGPGYQPQHF | TGTGCCAGCTCACCTGCTGGGGGCCCAGGGTATCAGCCCCAGCATTTT
NA | 13 | TRBJ1-5 | once | TRBV2 | CASSGSSNQPQHF | TGTGCCAGCAGTGGGAGTAGCAATCAGCCCCAGCATTTT